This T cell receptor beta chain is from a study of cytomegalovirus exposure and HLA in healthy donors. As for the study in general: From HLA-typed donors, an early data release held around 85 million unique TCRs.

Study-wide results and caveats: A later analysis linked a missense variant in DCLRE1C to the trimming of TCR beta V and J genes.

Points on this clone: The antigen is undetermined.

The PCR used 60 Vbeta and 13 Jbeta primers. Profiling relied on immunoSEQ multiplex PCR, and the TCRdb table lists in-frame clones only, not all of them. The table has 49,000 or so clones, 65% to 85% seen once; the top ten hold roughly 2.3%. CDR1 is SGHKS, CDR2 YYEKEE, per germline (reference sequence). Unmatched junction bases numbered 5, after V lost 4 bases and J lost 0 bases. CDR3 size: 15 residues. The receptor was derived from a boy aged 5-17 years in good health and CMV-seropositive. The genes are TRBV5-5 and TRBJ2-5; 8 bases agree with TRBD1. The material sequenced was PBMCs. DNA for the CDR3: TGTGCCAGCAGCGTCAGGGGGCGCGACCAAGAGACCCAGTACTTC. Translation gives CASSVRGRDQETQYF.